This entry describes one TCR beta chain. The sample originates from a study of blood T cell repertoires in COVID-19. Looking at the study overall: COVID-19 samples collected from the United States, Italy and Spain covered acute and convalescent phases. From T cells, B-cell-depleted T cells, or PBMCs came the material, which was cDNA or gDNA.

V gave up 1 base and J gave up 3 bases; unmatched junction bases: 7. Germline V gives CDR1 GTSNPN, CDR2 SVGIG (reference sequence). The CDR3 contains 16 residues. In the study's own analysis: Counts of nucleated cells, estimated from reference gene primer amplification, were obtained. Using immunoSEQ multiplex PCR, the repertoire was profiled, and TCRdb retains in-frame clones only, with some absent. V and J calls and clone size follow that table, whereas D and trimming were derived from the DNA. The sample records about 120,000 clones, 80% to 90% being singletons. The J gene is TRBJ1-3, the V gene TRBV30, with TRBD1 matching 9 bases. This TCR came from a man between 70 and 80 years old with active or convalescent COVID-19. Sequenced material: peripheral blood. The CDR3 nucleotides are TGTGCCTGGAGTGCCTTGGACAGGGGATTTGGAAACACCATATATTTT. Translation gives CAWSALDRGFGNTIYF. The whole variable domain, filled in from reference TRBV30 and TRBJ1-3, reads SQTIHQWPATLVQPVGSPLSLECTVEGTSNPNLYWYRQAAGRGLQLLFYSVGIGQISSEVPQNLSASRPQDRQFILSSKKLLLSDSGFYLCAWSALDRGFGNTIYFGEGSWLTVV.